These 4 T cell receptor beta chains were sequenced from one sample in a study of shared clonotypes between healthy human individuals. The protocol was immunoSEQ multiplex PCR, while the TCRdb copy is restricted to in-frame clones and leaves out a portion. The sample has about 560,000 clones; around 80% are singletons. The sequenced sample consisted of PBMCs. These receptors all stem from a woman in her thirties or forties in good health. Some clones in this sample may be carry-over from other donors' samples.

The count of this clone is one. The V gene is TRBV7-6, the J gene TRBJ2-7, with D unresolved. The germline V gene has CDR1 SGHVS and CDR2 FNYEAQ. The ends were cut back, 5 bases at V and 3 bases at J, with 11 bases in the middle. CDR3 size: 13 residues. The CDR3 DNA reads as TGTGCCAGCAGCCTCGCGGATCTCTACGAGCAGTACTTC. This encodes CASSLADLYEQYF.

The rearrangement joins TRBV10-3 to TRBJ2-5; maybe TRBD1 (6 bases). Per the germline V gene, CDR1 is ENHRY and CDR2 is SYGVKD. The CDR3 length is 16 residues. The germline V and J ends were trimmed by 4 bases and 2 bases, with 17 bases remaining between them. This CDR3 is CAISGRSGTRQETQYF. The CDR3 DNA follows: TGTGCCATCAGTGGACGTTCCGGGACACGGCAAGAGACCCAGTACTTC.

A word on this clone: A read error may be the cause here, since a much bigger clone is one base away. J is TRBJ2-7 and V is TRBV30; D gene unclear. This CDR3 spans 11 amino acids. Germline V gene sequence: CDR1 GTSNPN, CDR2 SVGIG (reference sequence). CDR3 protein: CTWSVQAEQYF. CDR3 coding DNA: TGTACCTGGAGTGTACAAGCGGAGCAGTACTTC. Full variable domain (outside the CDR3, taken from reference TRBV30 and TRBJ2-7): SQTIHQWPATLVQPVGSPLSLECTVEGTSNPNLYWYRQAAGRGLQLLFYSVGIGQISSEVPQNLSASRPQDRQFILSSKKLLLSDSGFYLCTWSVQAEQYFGPGTRLTVT.

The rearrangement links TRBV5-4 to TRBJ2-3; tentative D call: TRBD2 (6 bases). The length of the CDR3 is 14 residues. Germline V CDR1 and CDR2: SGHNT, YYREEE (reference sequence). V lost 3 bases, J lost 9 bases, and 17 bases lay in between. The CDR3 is CASSSTGVVETQYF. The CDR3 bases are TGTGCCAGCAGCTCGACGGGGGTGGTTGAGACGCAGTATTTT.